This T cell receptor (beta chain) appears in the sequencing data of a study of technical replicates of blood from a few donors. The data were produced by immunoSEQ multiplex PCR, yet TCRdb's version contains in-frame clones alone and is incomplete. This sample has about 56,000 clones, with around 92% found just once. V trimming: 2 bases; J trimming: 7 bases; junction bases outside the gene matches: 8. The germline V gene has CDR1 MNHEY and CDR2 SVGAGI. The CDR3 covers 16 residues. The clonotype was recovered from a human donor in good health. Some clones in this sample may be carry-over from other donors' samples. Source material: PBMCs. The rearrangement links TRBV6-5 to TRBJ2-2; 9 positions match TRBD2. The CDR3 DNA follows: TGTGCCAGCAGTTACCAAGCGGGGGGCCGGGGCGGGGAGCTGTTTTTT. Amino acids: CASSYQAGGRGGELFF.